The clone carrying this T cell receptor beta chain was counted ten times or more. The antigen is not known. The sample originates from a study of identical twins. Via MiXCR, TCRdb re-called the 5' RACE reads, giving one row per CDR3 protein. The repertoire holds hundreds of thousands of distinct CDR3 sequences, over 9% seen once, with around 1.5% in the top ten. CDR3 size: 15 residues. The ends were cut back, 3 bases at V and 5 bases at J, with 16 bases in the middle. CDR1 is LGHDT, CDR2 YNNKEL, per germline (reference sequence). Findings and caveats of the study: One should note that invariant MAIT and iNKT cells could partly confound zero-insertion analyses.

This sample also appeared in a second study, on yellow fever vaccine responses in identical twins.

Sequences were obtained from PBMCs. This rearrangement joins TRBV3-1 to TRBJ1-1; D not certain. The receptor was derived from a woman aged 18-29 years in good health. CDR3 loop: CASSHRGGMRTEAFF. CDR3 DNA sequence: TGTGCCAGCAGCCATCGGGGAGGGATGAGGACTGAAGCTTTCTTT. The variable domain in full, completed from reference TRBV3-1 and TRBJ1-1, reads DTAVSQTPKYLVTQMGNDKSIKCEQNLGHDTMYWYKQDSKKFLKIMFSYNNKELIINETVPNRFSPKSPDKAHLNLHINSLELGDSAVYFCASSHRGGMRTEAFFGQGTRLTVV.